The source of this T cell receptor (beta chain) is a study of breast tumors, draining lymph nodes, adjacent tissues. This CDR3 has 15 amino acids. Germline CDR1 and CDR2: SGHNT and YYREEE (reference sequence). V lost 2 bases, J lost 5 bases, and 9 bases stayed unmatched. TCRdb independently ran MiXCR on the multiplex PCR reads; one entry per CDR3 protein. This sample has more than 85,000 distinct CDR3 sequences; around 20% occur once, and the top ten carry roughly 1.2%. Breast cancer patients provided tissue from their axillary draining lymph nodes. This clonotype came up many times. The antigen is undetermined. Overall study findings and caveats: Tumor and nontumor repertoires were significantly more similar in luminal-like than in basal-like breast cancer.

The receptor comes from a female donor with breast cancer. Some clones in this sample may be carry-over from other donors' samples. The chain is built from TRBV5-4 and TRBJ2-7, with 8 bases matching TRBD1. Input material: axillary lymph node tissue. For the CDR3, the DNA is TGTGCCAGCAGCTTTGGCCGGACAGGGTTGGACGAGCAGTACTTC. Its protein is CASSFGRTGLDEQYF.